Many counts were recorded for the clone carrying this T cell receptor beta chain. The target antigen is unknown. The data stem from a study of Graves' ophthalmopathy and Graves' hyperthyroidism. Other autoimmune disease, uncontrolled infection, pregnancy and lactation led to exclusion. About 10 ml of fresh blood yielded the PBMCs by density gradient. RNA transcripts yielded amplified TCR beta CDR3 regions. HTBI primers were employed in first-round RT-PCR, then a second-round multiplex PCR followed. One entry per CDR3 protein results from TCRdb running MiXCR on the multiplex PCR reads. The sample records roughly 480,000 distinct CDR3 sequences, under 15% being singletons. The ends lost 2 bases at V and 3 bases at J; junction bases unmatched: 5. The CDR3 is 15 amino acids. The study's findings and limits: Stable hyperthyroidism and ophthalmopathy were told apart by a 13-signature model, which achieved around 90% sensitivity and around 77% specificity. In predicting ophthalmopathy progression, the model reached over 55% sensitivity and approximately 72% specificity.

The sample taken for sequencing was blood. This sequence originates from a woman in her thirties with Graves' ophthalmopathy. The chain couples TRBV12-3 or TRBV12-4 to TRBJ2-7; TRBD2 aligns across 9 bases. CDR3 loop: CASSLLASGDYEQYF. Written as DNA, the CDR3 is TGTGCCAGCAGTTTATTGGCTAGCGGGGACTACGAGCAGTACTTC.